Listed here is a single TCR beta chain. Its antigen is unidentified. This sample stems from a study of radiotherapy plus CTLA-4 blockade in lung cancer. Points from the study as a whole: Radiotherapy plus ipilimumab was followed by expansion in blood of tumor-derived TCR clones.

V lost 8 bases and J lost 2, with 18 bases in between. The CDR3 is 15 amino acids. Germline lookup yields CDR1 SGHAT and CDR2 FQDESV (reference sequence). Some clones are missing from TCRdb's copy, which holds only in-frame ones; the method was immunoSEQ multiplex PCR. The table has around 120,000 clones, about 83% seen once. The source is a human donor with non-small cell lung cancer who had a partial response to radiotherapy plus ipilimumab. The sequenced sample was peripheral blood, obtained from a patient treated with radiotherapy plus ipilimumab. V is TRBV11-1 and J is TRBJ2-5; maybe TRBD2 (6 bases). Written as DNA, the CDR3 is TGTGCCAGCGTCGAGGAGGGACTCCCGCAAGAGACCCAGTACTTC. Its protein is CASVEEGLPQETQYF.